The clone carrying this T cell receptor (beta chain) was detected only a few times. A read error is likely here: a far larger clone is one base away. This record comes from a study of prognosis after radiotherapy for stage I lung cancer. Two rounds of multiplex PCR amplified TCR beta CDR3 from genomic DNA. Used in first-round PCR were primers specific to each TRBV and TRBJ gene. In TCRdb, the multiplex PCR reads were re-called with MiXCR into one record per CDR3 protein. The sample shows some 35,000 distinct CDR3 sequences, around 35% of them seen only once. The CDR3 runs to 14 residues. Germline lookup yields CDR1 MRHNA and CDR2 SNTAGT.

The source was PBMCs, collected before or after stereotactic body radiation therapy (not recorded which). This TCR derives from a donor older than 45 with non-small cell lung cancer. The chain has TRBV6-4 and TRBJ1-2; D is perhaps TRBD1 (5 bases). The CDR3 spells CACSSYGGAYGYTF. The DNA for the CDR3 is TGTGCCTGCAGTTCCTATGGGGGTGCCTATGGCTACACCTTC.